This record looks at one T cell receptor (beta chain) sequence and its context. Source study methods: From reference gene primer amplification, estimates of nucleated cell counts were derived. Assay: immunoSEQ multiplex PCR; the TCRdb copy retains only in-frame clones and omits some. V, J and clone size are taken as reported in that table, and D and trimming were inferred from the DNA itself. The sample lists 150,000 to 200,000 clones; around 87% were seen once. The sample originates from a study of blood T cell repertoires in COVID-19. Study-wide context: Donors in the United States, Italy and Spain gave samples during acute or convalescent COVID-19. PBMCs, B-cell-depleted T cells, or T cells provided the cDNA or gDNA that made up the material.

CDR1 is SGHTA, CDR2 FQGNSA, per germline. Between the trimmed V and J ends, which lost 3 bases and 9 bases, there was a span of 10 bases. The CDR3 has 12 residues. What was sequenced was peripheral blood. V usage is TRBV7-2 and J usage is TRBJ2-3; D uncertain. The sequence came from a woman at least 80 years old in a cohort sampled during active or convalescent COVID-19. CDR3 region: CASSFRMGTQYF. DNA for the CDR3: TGTGCCAGCAGCTTTCGGATGGGCACGCAGTATTTT.